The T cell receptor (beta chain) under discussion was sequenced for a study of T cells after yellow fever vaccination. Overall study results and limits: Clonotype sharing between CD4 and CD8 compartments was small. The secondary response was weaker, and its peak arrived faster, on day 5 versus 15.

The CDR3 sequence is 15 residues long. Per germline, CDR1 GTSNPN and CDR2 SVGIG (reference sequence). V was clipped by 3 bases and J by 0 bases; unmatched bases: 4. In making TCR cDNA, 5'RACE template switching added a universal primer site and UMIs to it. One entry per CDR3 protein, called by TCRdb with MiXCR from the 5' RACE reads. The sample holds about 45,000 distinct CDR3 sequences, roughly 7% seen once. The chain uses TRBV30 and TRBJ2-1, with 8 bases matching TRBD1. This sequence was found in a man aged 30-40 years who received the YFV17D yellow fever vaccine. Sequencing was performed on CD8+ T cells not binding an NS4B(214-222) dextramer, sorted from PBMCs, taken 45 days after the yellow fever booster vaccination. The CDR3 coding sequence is TGTGCCTGGAGGGGACAGGAAATCTCCTACAATGAGCAGTTCTTC. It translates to CAWRGQEISYNEQFF. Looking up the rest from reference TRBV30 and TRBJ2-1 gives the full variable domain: SQTIHQWPATLVQPVGSPLSLECTVEGTSNPNLYWYRQAAGRGLQLLFYSVGIGQISSEVPQNLSASRPQDRQFILSSKKLLLSDSGFYLCAWRGQEISYNEQFFGPGTRLTVL.